This TCR beta chain was captured in a study of regulatory T cells in long-lasting Graves disease. This clonotype has at least ten counts. Described time point: newly diagnosed GD, antithyroid drugs for less than 3 months. Isolated PBMC RNA provided the starting material for the TCR library. Library construction for TCR beta used iRepertoire HTBI primers and Arm-PCR of CDR3 regions. TCRdb passed the multiplex PCR reads through MiXCR, listing each CDR3 protein once. The sample lists 450,000 to 700,000 distinct CDR3 sequences, about 14% seen once, with about 10% in the top ten. This CDR3 comprises 12 residues. V was pared by 5 bases and J by 5 bases, with 7 bases between. This same sample was also taken into another study, of T cells in Graves' hyperthyroidism and ophthalmopathy.

The chain carries TRBV12-3 or TRBV12-4 and TRBJ2-1, with D hard to call. The starting material was peripheral blood mononuclear cells (PBMCs), obtained at new diagnosis, from a patient treated with antithyroid drugs. The sequence came from a man aged 30 to 45 with Graves disease. CDR3 sequence reads: CASSTYDNEQFF. In DNA form, the CDR3 reads TGTGCCAGCAGTACCTATGACAATGAGCAGTTCTTC.